This T cell receptor (beta chain) appears in the sequencing data of a study of cytomegalovirus exposure and HLA in healthy donors. Study summary: Findings of an earlier analysis included some 120 million unique TCR beta sequences from 200 million or so T cells.

PCR used 60 Vbeta primers and 13 Jbeta primers. Original methodology: A follow-up analysis tallied tens of millions of unique TCR beta chains, roughly 11 million shared. Assay: immunoSEQ multiplex PCR; the TCRdb copy retains only in-frame clones and omits some. D and trimming come from the DNA, and the V and J calls and clone size come from that table. The sample has some 190,000 clones; around four fifths are singletons. The CDR3 contains 16 residues. Looked up from germline, CDR1 is GTSNPN and CDR2 is SVGIG (reference sequence). Trimming cost V 2 bases and J 1 base; bases outside gene matches: 4. Sequenced input: PBMCs. The TCR was taken from a boy between 2 and 10 years old in good health and CMV-seronegative. The chain couples TRBV30 to TRBJ2-1; TRBD2 matches 11 bases. Here the CDR3 reads CAWSSGTSGSYNEQFF. The CDR3 nucleotides read TGTGCCTGGAGTTCCGGGACTAGCGGTTCCTACAATGAGCAGTTCTTC.